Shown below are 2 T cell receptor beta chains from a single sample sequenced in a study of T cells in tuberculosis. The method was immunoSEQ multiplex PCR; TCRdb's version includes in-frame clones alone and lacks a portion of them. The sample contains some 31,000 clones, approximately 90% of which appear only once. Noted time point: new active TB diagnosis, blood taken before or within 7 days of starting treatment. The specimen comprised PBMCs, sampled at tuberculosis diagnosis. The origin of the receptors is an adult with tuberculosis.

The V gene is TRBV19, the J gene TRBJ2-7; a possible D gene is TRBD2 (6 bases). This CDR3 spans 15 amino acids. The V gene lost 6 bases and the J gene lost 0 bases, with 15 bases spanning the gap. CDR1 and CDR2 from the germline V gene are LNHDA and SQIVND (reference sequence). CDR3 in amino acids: CASSLGLGNSYEQYF. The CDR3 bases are TGTGCCAGTAGCTTGGGACTGGGCAACTCCTACGAGCAGTACTTC.

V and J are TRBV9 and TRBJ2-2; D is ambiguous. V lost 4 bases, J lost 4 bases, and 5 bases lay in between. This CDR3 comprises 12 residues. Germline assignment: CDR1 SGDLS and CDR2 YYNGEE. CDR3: CASSLSTGELFF. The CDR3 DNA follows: TGTGCCAGCAGCCTCTCCACCGGGGAGCTGTTTTTT.